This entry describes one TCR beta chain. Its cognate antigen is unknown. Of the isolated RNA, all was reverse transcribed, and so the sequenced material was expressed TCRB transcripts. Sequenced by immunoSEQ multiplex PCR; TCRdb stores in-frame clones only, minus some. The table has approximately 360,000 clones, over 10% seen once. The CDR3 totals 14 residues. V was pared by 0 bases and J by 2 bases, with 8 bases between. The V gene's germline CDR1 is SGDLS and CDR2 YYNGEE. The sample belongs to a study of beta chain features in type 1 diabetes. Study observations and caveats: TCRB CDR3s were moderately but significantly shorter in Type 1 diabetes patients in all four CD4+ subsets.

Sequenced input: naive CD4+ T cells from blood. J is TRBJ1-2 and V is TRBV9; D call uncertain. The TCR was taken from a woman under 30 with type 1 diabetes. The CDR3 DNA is TGTGCCAGCAGCGTAGGGGGAGAAAACTATGGCTACACCTTC. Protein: CASSVGGENYGYTF.